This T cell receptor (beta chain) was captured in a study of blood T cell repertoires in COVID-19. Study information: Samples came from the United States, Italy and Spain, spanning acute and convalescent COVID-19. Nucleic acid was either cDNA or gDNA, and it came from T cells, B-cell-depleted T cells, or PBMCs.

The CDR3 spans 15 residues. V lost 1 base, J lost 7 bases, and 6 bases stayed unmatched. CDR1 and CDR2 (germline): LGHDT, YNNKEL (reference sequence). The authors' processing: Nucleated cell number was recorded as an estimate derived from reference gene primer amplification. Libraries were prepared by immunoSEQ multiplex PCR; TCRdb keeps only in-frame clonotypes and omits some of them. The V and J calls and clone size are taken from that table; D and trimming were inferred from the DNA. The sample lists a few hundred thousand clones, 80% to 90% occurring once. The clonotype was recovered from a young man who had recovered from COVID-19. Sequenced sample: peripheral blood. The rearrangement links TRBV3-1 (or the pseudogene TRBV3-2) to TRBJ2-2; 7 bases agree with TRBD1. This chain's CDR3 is CASSQATGAVGELFF. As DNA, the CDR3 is TGTGCCAGCAGCCAAGCAACAGGGGCGGTCGGGGAGCTGTTTTTT.